What follows is one T cell receptor beta chain and its context. The sample is drawn from a study of blood T cell repertoires in COVID-19. As for the study in general: The samples span acute and convalescent COVID-19 from the United States, Italy and Spain. PBMCs, B-cell-depleted T cells, or T cells were the source of the cDNA or gDNA that made up the material.

Original methodology: Cell counts per sample came from amplifying reference gene primers. The repertoire was sequenced with immunoSEQ multiplex PCR; TCRdb's copy has only in-frame clones and lacks some. Clone size and the V and J calls come from that table; the DNA yielded D and trimming. The top ten clones hold approximately 4% of a sample with a few hundred thousand clones, over 75% of them seen once. The CDR3 runs to 13 residues. V lost 0 bases and J lost 2, with 6 bases in between. The germline CDR1 and CDR2 sequences are SGHRS and YFSETQ. The TCR sequence derives from a woman aged 50 to 60 with active or convalescent COVID-19. The chain uses TRBV5-1 and TRBJ2-7; D perhaps matches TRBD1 (5 bases). The sequenced sample consisted of peripheral blood. In DNA, the CDR3 is TGCGCCAGCAGCTTGGCAGGGACCTACGAGCAGTACTTC. This encodes CASSLAGTYEQYF. Full variable domain (remainder filled in from reference TRBV5-1 and TRBJ2-7): KAGVTQTPRYLIKTRGQQVTLSCSPISGHRSVSWYQQTPGQGLQFLFEYFSETQRNKGNFPGRFSGRQFSNSRSEMNVSTLELGDSALYLCASSLAGTYEQYFGPGTRLTVT.